This TCR beta chain was found in a study of blood T cell repertoires in COVID-19. CDR1 is SQVTM, CDR2 ANQGSEA, per germline. V lost 4 bases and J lost 5; bases outside the gene matches: 7. This CDR3 has 16 residues. Generated by immunoSEQ multiplex PCR, the TCRdb table keeps only in-frame clones and is missing some. Seen here are about 170,000 clones, approximately 87% observed once, and the top ten hold about 4%. The chain couples TRBV29-1 to TRBJ2-3; TRBD2 agrees at 15 bases. The receptor was isolated from a man younger than 30 with active or convalescent COVID-19. Material: peripheral blood. CDR3 DNA: TGCAGCGTTGGGACTAGCGGGAGGGCCGCACGAGATACGCAGTATTTT. Translation: CSVGTSGRAARDTQYF.